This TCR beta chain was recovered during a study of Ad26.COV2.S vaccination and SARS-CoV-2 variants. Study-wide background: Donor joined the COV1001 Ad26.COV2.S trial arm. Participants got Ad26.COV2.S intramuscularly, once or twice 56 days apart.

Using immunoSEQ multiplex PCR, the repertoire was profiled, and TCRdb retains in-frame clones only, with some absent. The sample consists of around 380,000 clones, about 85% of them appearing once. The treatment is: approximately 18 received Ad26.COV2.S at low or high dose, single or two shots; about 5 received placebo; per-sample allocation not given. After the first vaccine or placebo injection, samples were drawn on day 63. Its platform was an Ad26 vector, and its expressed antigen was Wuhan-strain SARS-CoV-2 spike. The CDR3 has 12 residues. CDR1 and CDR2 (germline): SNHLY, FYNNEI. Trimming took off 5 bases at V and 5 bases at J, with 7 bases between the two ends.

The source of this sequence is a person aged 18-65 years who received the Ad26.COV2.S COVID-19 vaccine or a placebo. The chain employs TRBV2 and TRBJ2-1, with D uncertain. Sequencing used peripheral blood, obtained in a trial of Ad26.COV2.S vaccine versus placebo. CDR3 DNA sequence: TGTGCCAGCAGTCAGGCTCACAATGAGCAGTTCTTC. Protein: CASSQAHNEQFF.